This TCR beta chain was found in a study of control samples from healthy donors and cancer patients. Profiled with immunoSEQ multiplex PCR; TCRdb holds only in-frame clones, not every one. The table includes around 58,000 clones, 95% to 97% detected once. The CDR3 sequence is 15 residues long. CDR1 and CDR2 (germline): MNHEY, SMNVEV (reference sequence). Germline trimming cut 5 bases from V and 5 bases from J; bases unmatched to any gene: 8. Sequenced material: blood. The gene calls are TRBV27 and TRBJ2-5, with 10 bases aligning to TRBD1. This clonotype was obtained from a young woman in good health. CDR3 loop: CASSGRDRGLETQYF. In nucleotides, the CDR3 is TGTGCCAGCAGTGGCCGGGACAGGGGCTTGGAGACCCAGTACTTC.